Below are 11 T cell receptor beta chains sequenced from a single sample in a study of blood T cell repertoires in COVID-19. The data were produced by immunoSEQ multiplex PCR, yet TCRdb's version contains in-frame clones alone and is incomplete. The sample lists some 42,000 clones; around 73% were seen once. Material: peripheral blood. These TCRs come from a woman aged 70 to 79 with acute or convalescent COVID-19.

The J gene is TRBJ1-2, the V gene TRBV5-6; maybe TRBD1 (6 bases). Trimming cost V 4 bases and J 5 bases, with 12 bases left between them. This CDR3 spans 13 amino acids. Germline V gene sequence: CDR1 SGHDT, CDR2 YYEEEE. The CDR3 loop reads CASSPGQLYGYTF. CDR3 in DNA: TGTGCCAGCAGCCCGGGACAATTGTATGGCTACACCTTC.

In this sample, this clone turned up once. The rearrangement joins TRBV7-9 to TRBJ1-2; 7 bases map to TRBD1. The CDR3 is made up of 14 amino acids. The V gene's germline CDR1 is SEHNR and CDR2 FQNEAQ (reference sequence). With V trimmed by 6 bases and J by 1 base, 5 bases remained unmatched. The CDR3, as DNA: TGTGCCAGCAGTCCGGGACAGAATAACTATGGCTACACCTTC. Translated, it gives CASSPGQNNYGYTF. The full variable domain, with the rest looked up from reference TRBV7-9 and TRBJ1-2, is DTGVSQNPRHKITKRGQNVTFRCDPISEHNRLYWYRQTLGQGPEFLTYFQNEAQLEKSRLLSDRFSAERPKGSFSTLEIQRTEQGDSAMYLCASSPGQNNYGYTFGSGTRLTVV.

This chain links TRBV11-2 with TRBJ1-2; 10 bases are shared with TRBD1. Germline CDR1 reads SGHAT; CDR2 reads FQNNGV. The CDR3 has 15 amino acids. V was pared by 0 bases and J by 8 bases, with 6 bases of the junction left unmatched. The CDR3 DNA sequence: TGTGCCAGCAGCTTAGACCAGACAGGGGGCAACGGCTACACCTTC. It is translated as CASSLDQTGGNGYTF.

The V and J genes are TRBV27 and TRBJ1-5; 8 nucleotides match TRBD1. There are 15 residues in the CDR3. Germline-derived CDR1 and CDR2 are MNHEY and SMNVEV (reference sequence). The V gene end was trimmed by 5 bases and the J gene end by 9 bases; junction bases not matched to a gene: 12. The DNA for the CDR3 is TGTGCCAGCAGTCAAGACAGGGGCCCAGGTCGGCCCCAGCATTTT. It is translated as CASSQDRGPGRPQHF.

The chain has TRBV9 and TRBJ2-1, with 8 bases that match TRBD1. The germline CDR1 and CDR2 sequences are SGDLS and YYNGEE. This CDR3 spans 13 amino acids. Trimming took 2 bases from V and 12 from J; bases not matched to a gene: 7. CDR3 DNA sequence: TGTGCCAGCAGCGTGGGGCAGGGGGCCGGGCAGTTCTTC. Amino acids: CASSVGQGAGQFF.

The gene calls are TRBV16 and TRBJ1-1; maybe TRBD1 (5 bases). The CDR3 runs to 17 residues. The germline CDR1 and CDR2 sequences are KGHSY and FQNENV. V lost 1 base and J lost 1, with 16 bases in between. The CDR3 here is CASSQFTQGATNTEAFF. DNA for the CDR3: TGTGCCAGCAGCCAATTTACCCAGGGTGCGACGAACACTGAAGCTTTCTTT.

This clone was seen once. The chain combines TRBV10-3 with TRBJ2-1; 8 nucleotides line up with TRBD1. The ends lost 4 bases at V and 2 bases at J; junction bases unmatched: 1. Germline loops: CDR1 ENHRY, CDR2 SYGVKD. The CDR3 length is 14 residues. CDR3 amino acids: CAISGTGTYNEQFF. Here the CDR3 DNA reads TGTGCCATCAGTGGGACAGGGACCTACAATGAGCAGTTCTTC.

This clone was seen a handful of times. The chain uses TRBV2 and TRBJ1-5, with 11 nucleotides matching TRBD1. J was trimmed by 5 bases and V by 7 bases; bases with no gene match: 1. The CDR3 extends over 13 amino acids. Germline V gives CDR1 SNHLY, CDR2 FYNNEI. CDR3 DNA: TGTGCCAGCACGGGACAGGGGGATCAGCCCCAGCATTTT. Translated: CASTGQGDQPQHF.

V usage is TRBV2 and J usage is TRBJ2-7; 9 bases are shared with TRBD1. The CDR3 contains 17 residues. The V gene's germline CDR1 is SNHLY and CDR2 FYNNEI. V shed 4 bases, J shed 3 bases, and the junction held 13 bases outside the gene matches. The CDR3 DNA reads TGTGCCAGCAGTGTCGGGACAGGGTCGAGTTTTAGCTACGAGCAGTACTTC. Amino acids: CASSVGTGSSFSYEQYF.

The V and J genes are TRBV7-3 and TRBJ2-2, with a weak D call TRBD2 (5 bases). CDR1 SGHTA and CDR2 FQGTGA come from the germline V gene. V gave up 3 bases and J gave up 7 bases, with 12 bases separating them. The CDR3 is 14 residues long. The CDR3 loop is CASSLRAENGELFF. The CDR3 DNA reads TGTGCCAGCAGCTTGAGGGCGGAGAACGGGGAGCTGTTTTTT.

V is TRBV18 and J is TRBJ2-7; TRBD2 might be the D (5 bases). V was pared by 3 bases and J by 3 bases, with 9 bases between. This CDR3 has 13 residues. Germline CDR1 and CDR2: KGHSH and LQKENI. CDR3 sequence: CASSPGRYYEQYF. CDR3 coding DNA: TGTGCCAGCTCACCGGGGAGATACTACGAGCAGTACTTC. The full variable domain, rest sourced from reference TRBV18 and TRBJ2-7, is NAGVMQNPRHLVRRRGQEARLRCSPMKGHSHVYWYRQLPEEGLKFMVYLQKENIIDESGMPKERFSAEFPKEGPSILRIQQVVRGDSAAYFCASSPGRYYEQYFGPGTRLTVT.